Listed below are T cell receptor beta chains from one sample, sequenced in a study of patients and donors after allogeneic stem cell transplantation. TCRdb processed the RT-PCR reads anew with MiXCR; each CDR3 protein has one entry. The sample holds some 160,000 distinct CDR3 sequences, about 24% seen once. The source material was blood, either unsorted or a sorted T cell fraction (not recorded which). These receptors all stem from a human donor who was either an allogeneic HSCT recipient or a stem cell or donor lymphocyte infusion donor (not recorded which). It is not recorded whose cells these are; they may come from a transplant donor. Both conserved end residues are part of each CDR3. D genes are given only for firm matches. Rows may omit the clone size; those that give it use once, few, many or a size class.

D	size	V	J	CDR3	DNA
TRBD1	-	TRBV5-1	TRBJ2-2	CASSFSIPGQRTGELFF	TGCGCCAGCAGCTTCAGTATACCGGGACAGAGAACCGGGGAGCTGTTTTTT
-	-	TRBV10-3	TRBJ2-3	CAISETEGDTQYF	TGTGCCATCAGTGAGACGGAGGGAGATACGCAGTATTTT
-	few	TRBV5-1	TRBJ2-7	CASSLDSVYEQYF	TGCGCCAGCAGCTTGGATTCTGTCTACGAGCAGTACTTC
-	many	TRBV12-3/TRBV12-4	TRBJ1-1	CASSLEPMNTEAFF	TGTGCCAGCAGTTTGGAGCCCATGAACACTGAAGCTTTCTTT
-	many	TRBV5-1	TRBJ1-2	CASSLVYTSYGYTF	TGCGCCAGCAGCTTGGTGTACACCAGCTATGGCTACACCTTC
TRBD2	few	TRBV7-3	TRBJ2-1	CASSLDLAGNNEQFF	TGTGCCAGCAGCTTAGATTTAGCGGGGAACAATGAGCAGTTCTTC
TRBD2	once	TRBV24-1	TRBJ2-3	CATSDRTSGYHTDTQYF	TGTGCCACCAGTGATCGGACTAGCGGGTATCACACAGATACGCAGTATTTT
-	-	TRBV6-2/TRBV6-3	TRBJ2-3	CASSYSGSTDTQYF	TGTGCCAGCAGTTACTCGGGTAGCACAGATACGCAGTATTTT
TRBD1	few	TRBV15	TRBJ2-7	CATSIKDRDFGEQYF	TGTGCCACCAGCATAAAGGACAGGGACTTCGGCGAGCAGTACTTC
-	few	TRBV13	TRBJ1-2	CASSPHRDRYGYTF	TGTGCCAGCAGCCCACACCGGGACCGGTATGGCTACACCTTC
-	-	TRBV7-8	TRBJ2-1	CASSQGRYNEQFF	TGTGCCAGCAGCCAAGGGAGGTACAATGAGCAGTTCTTC